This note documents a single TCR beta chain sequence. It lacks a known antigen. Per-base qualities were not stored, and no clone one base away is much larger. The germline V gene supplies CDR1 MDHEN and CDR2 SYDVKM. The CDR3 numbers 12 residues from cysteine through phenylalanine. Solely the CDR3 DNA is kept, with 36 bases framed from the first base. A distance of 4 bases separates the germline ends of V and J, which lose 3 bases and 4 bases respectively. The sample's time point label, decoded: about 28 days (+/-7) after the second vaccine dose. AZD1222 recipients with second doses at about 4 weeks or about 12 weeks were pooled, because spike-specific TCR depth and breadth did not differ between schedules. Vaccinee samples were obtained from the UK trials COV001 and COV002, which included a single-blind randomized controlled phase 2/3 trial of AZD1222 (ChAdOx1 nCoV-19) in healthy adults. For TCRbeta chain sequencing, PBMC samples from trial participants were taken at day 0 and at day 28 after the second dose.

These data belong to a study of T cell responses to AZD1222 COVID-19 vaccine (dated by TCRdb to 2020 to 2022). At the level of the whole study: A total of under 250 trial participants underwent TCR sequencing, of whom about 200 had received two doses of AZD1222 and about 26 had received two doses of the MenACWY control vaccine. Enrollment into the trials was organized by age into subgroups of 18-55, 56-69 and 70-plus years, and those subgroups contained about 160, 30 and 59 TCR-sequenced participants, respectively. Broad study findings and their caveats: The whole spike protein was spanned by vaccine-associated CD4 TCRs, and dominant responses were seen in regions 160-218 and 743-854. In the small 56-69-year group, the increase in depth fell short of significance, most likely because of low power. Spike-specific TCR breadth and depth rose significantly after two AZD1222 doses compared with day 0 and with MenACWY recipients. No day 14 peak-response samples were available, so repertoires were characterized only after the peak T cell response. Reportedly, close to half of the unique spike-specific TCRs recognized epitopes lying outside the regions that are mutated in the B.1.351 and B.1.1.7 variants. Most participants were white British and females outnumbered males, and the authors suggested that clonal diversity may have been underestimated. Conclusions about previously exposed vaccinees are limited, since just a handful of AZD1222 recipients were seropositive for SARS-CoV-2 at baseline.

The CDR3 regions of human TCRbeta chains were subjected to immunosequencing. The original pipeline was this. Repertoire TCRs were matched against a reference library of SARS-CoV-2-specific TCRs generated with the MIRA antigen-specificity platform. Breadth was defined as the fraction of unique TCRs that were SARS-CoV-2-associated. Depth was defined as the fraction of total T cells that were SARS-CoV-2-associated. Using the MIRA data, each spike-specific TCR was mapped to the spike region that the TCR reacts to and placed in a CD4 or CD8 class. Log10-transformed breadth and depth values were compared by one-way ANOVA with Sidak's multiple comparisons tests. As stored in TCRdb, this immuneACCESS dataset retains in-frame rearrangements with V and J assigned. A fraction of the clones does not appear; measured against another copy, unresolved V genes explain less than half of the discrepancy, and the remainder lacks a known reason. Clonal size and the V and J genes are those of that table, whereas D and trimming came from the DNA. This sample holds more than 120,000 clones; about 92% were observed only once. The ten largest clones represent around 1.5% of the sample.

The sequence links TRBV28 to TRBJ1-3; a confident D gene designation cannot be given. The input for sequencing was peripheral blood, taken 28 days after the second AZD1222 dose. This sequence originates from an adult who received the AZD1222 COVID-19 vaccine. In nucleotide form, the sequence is TGTGCCAGCAGTTTTCAGGGAAACACCATATATTTT. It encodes CASSFQGNTIYF.